What follows describes a single TCR beta chain. As yet, its antigen is unknown. The data originate from a study of cytomegalovirus exposure and HLA in healthy donors. Study results and limitations: Later analysis placed DRB1 highest and HLA-C lowest in TCR association rates, which differed by HLA locus. More than 15,000 TCR beta sequences were associated with HLA alleles at 0.05 false discovery rate in a later analysis. Most CMV-associated TCR beta chains appeared HLA-restricted in a later analysis. According to the study, 160 or so TCR beta chains were cytomegalovirus-associated.

PCR amplification relied on 60 Vbeta primers (plus 13 Jbeta primers). Repertoires were generated with immunoSEQ multiplex PCR, while TCRdb's copy carries only in-frame clones and drops some. This table holds some 140,000 clones, 70% to 80% found once. With 6 bases removed from V and 0 bases from J, the gap between germline ends came to 11 bases. The CDR3 length is 14 residues. Germline-derived CDR1 and CDR2 are MNHNS and SASEGT. The receptor was derived from a woman aged 50 to 60 in good health and CMV-seropositive. Sequencing used PBMCs. The J gene is TRBJ2-5, the V gene TRBV6-1; D is possibly TRBD1 (6 bases). The CDR3 nucleotides read TGTGCCAGCAGCGGAACAGGGCACCAAGAGACCCAGTACTTC. This translates into CASSGTGHQETQYF.